Below are 8 T cell receptor beta chains sequenced from a single sample in a study of cytomegalovirus exposure and HLA in healthy donors. Assay: immunoSEQ multiplex PCR; the TCRdb copy retains only in-frame clones and omits some. The sample has under 200,000 clones, around 90% seen once. The sequenced material came from PBMCs. The receptors derive from a woman under 30 in good health and CMV-seropositive.

The J gene is TRBJ2-7, the V gene TRBV18; 13 nucleotides agree with TRBD2. The V and J ends lost 3 bases and 4 bases, in that order; junction bases with no gene match: 3. This CDR3 is built from 15 residues. Germline V CDR1 and CDR2: KGHSH, LQKENI. The CDR3 DNA sequence: TGTGCCAGCTCACCGGGGACTAGCGGGATTTACGAGCAGTACTTC. It translates to CASSPGTSGIYEQYF.

J is TRBJ2-5 and V is TRBV9; possible D gene TRBD1, 6 bases. Trimming stripped 4 bases from V and 4 bases from J, with 14 bases between. This CDR3 contains 14 residues. CDR1 and CDR2 from the germline V gene are SGDLS and YYNGEE. CDR3 region: CASSLNGGLETQYF. The CDR3 nucleotides are TGTGCCAGCAGCTTAAATGGGGGCTTAGAGACCCAGTACTTC.

The V call is TRBV27, the J call TRBJ2-1; 8 nucleotides line up with TRBD1. The CDR3 runs to 14 residues. Unmatched junction bases numbered 12, after V lost 5 bases and J lost 12 bases. Germline-derived CDR1 and CDR2 are MNHEY and SMNVEV (reference sequence). CDR3: CASSPQGAGPPQFF. DNA of the CDR3: TGTGCCAGCAGTCCGCAGGGGGCGGGACCACCGCAGTTCTTC.

The V and J genes are TRBV6-5 and TRBJ1-3; 10 positions agree with TRBD1. Germline CDR1 and CDR2: MNHEY and SVGAGI. This CDR3 is built from 15 residues. V gave up 6 bases and J gave up 4 bases; unmatched junction bases: 6. The CDR3 DNA reads as TGTGCCAGCAGCCGGGGGACAGGGGTGGGAAACACCATATATTTT. It yields the protein CASSRGTGVGNTIYF.

The V gene is TRBV4-1, the J gene TRBJ1-4; a weak D match, TRBD1 (5 bases). Trimming shortened V by 0 bases and J by 6 bases, and 11 bases separated the two germline ends. Looked up from germline, CDR1 is MGHRA and CDR2 is YSYEKL. The CDR3 length is 15 residues. DNA of the CDR3: TGCGCCAGCAGCCAAGAGGGGGGAAGAGATGAAAAACTGTTTTTT. Protein product: CASSQEGGRDEKLFF.

V gene TRBV11-2 combines with J gene TRBJ2-1, with 14 bases identical to TRBD2. The CDR3 runs 16 residues. J gave up 10 bases and V 0 bases, and 5 bases lay outside the gene matches. Germline loops: CDR1 SGHAT, CDR2 FQNNGV. CDR3 DNA sequence: TGTGCCAGCAGCTTAGAGGGACTAGCGGGGGTTGGCGAGCAGTTCTTC. Translated, it gives CASSLEGLAGVGEQFF.

The J gene is TRBJ2-1, the V gene TRBV2; 7 bases map to TRBD1. CDR1 and CDR2 (germline): SNHLY, FYNNEI. The ends lost 9 bases at V and 10 bases at J; junction bases unmatched: 18. This CDR3 is built from 15 residues. Here the CDR3 reads CASKMAQGNPWEQFF. The CDR3 DNA reads TGTGCCAGTAAGATGGCACAGGGGAATCCTTGGGAGCAGTTCTTC.

This clone was found a few times. The chain has TRBV4-1 and TRBJ2-4, with TRBD1 identical over 8 bases. Germline CDR1 is MGHRA and CDR2 is YSYEKL. V was pared by 2 bases and J by 7 bases, with 7 bases of the junction left unmatched. The CDR3 length is 15 residues. CDR3 in amino acids: CASSQPTGEGNIQYF. The CDR3, as DNA: TGCGCCAGCAGCCAACCGACAGGGGAAGGTAACATTCAGTACTTC.